These 28 T cell receptor beta chains came from one sample sequenced in a study of cytomegalovirus exposure and HLA in healthy donors. The PCR made use of 60 Vbeta and 13 Jbeta primers. Data came from immunoSEQ multiplex PCR; TCRdb stores just in-frame clones and leaves some out. Of roughly 170,000 clones listed, around four fifths are singletons. The sample taken for sequencing was PBMCs. Receptors originate from a middle-aged man in good health and CMV-seronegative.

The sample holds one count of this clone. This sequence joins TRBV7-2 and TRBJ2-5, with D tentatively TRBD2 (5 bases). The CDR3 runs to 13 residues. CDR1 and CDR2 from the germline V gene are SGHTA and FQGNSA. The V and J ends lost 1 base and 2 bases respectively, with 5 bases between them. CDR3 sequence (DNA): TGTGCCAGCAGCTTAGAGCGGCAAGAGACCCAGTACTTC. It yields the protein CASSLERQETQYF.

This clone appeared once. V and J are TRBV7-2 and TRBJ2-2, with 11 bases fitting TRBD2. V lost 1 base to trimming and J lost 5 bases; unmatched junction nucleotides: 3. CDR1 is SGHTA, CDR2 FQGNSA, per germline. The CDR3 loop spans 16 amino acids. The CDR3 DNA reads as TGTGCCAGCAGCTTAGTAGCGGGAGGGCTGACCGGGGAGCTGTTTTTT. It encodes CASSLVAGGLTGELFF.

This clone showed up just a few times. The chain recombines TRBV5-1 with TRBJ2-2, with 9 bases aligning to TRBD1. Per germline, CDR1 SGHRS and CDR2 YFSETQ. V shed 4 bases, J shed 2 bases, and the junction held 3 bases outside the gene matches. This CDR3 is 15 amino acids long. This chain's CDR3 is CASSKGQGNTGELFF. The CDR3 coding sequence is TGCGCCAGCAGCAAGGGACAGGGTAACACCGGGGAGCTGTTTTTT. Together with reference TRBV5-1 and TRBJ2-2, the CDR3 gives the full variable domain: KAGVTQTPRYLIKTRGQQVTLSCSPISGHRSVSWYQQTPGQGLQFLFEYFSETQRNKGNFPGRFSGRQFSNSRSEMNVSTLELGDSALYLCASSKGQGNTGELFFGEGSRLTVL.

V and J are TRBV19 and TRBJ1-4; no firm D call. The CDR3 is 15 residues long. V was shortened by 5 bases and J by 3 bases, with 13 bases between the two germline ends. Per the germline V gene, CDR1 is LNHDA and CDR2 is SQIVND (reference sequence). DNA for the CDR3: TGTGCCAGTAGTTGGGCGGGGTCAGCTAATGAAAAACTGTTTTTT. Amino acid sequence: CASSWAGSANEKLFF. Drawing the rest from reference TRBV19 and TRBJ1-4, the complete variable domain is DGGITQSPKYLFRKEGQNVTLSCEQNLNHDAMYWYRQDPGQGLRLIYYSQIVNDFQKGDIAEGYSVSREKKESFPLTVTSAQKNPTAFYLCASSWAGSANEKLFFGSGTQLSVL.

The genes are TRBV7-9 and TRBJ2-7; 8 bases fit TRBD1. V trimming: 5 bases; J trimming: 2 bases; junction bases outside the gene matches: 5. CDR3 size: 14 residues. CDR1 is SEHNR, CDR2 FQNEAQ, per germline (reference sequence). CDR3 in amino acids: CASSMDRDTYEQYF. CDR3 nucleotide sequence: TGTGCCAGCAGCATGGACAGGGACACCTACGAGCAGTACTTC.

The chain recombines TRBV6-5 with TRBJ1-6, with D possibly being TRBD1 (6 bases). CDR3 size: 15 residues. CDR1 MNHEY and CDR2 SVGAGI come from the germline V gene. Between the trimmed V and J ends, which lost 6 bases and 3 bases, there was a span of 12 bases. The CDR3 bases are TGTGCCAGCAGCCTTCGGACAGTCTATAATTCACCCCTCCACTTT. Protein: CASSLRTVYNSPLHF.

The gene calls are TRBV28 and TRBJ2-2; D is unresolved. Germline values: CDR1 MDHEN, CDR2 SYDVKM. The V end lost 10 bases, the J end lost 3 bases, and 6 bases lay between the germline ends. The CDR3 runs to 11 residues. CDR3 coding DNA: TGTGCCACCTACTACACCGGGGAGCTGTTTTTT. It specifies CATYYTGELFF.

The chain couples TRBV5-1 to TRBJ2-1, with D perhaps matching TRBD2 (6 bases). This CDR3 region has 18 residues. Germline V CDR1 and CDR2: SGHRS, YFSETQ. V dropped 0 bases and J dropped 7 bases, with 23 bases sitting between them. For the CDR3, the DNA is TGCGCCAGCAGCTTGGTGCGTCGAACTAGCTTTCAGCAAAATGAGCAGTTCTTC. Translated: CASSLVRRTSFQQNEQFF.

There are a few counts of this clone. The chain recombines TRBV6-4 with TRBJ2-2, with D possibly matching TRBD1 (6 bases). This CDR3 is 15 amino acids long. Trimming cost V 4 bases and J 4 bases, with 13 bases left between them. The germline V gene has CDR1 MRHNA and CDR2 SNTAGT. The CDR3 sequence: CASSARDMSTGELFF. The CDR3 DNA follows: TGTGCCAGCAGTGCTCGGGACATGAGCACCGGGGAGCTGTTTTTT.

The CDR3 is CASSLGGPGLAGGWSYNEQFF. As DNA, the CDR3 is TGTGCCAGCAGCTTAGGAGGTCCGGGACTAGCGGGGGGGTGGTCCTACAATGAGCAGTTCTTC. The rearrangement joins TRBV13 to TRBJ2-1; 16 bases fit TRBD2. The junction had 9 bases not matched to a gene; V was cut back by 0 bases and J by 1 base. This CDR3 is built from 21 residues. Germline CDR1 PRHDT, CDR2 FYEKMQ (reference sequence).

This sequence joins TRBV5-1 and TRBJ1-3, with a tentative D call TRBD1 (5 bases). This CDR3 contains 17 residues. The germline gives CDR1 SGHRS, CDR2 YFSETQ. V was cut by 0 bases and J by 0 bases, with 13 bases left in between. In nucleotides, the CDR3 is TGCGCCAGCAGCTTGGCCCCAGGGCGGCTCTCTGGAAACACCATATATTTT. Its protein product is CASSLAPGRLSGNTIYF. Full variable domain (rest looked up from reference TRBV5-1 and TRBJ1-3): KAGVTQTPRYLIKTRGQQVTLSCSPISGHRSVSWYQQTPGQGLQFLFEYFSETQRNKGNFPGRFSGRQFSNSRSEMNVSTLELGDSALYLCASSLAPGRLSGNTIYFGEGSWLTVV.

This rearrangement joins TRBV9 to TRBJ2-7; TRBD2 matches at 12 bases. Germline V CDR1 and CDR2: SGDLS, YYNGEE. The CDR3 consists of 17 residues. Trimming removed 0 bases from V and 7 bases from J; junction bases left unmatched: 11. DNA of the CDR3: TGTGCCAGCAGCGTAGGCGCTGGACTAGCGGGGTTTAGAGAGCAGTACTTC. It yields the protein CASSVGAGLAGFREQYF.

V usage is TRBV15 and J usage is TRBJ2-5; 10 nucleotides agree with TRBD2. The germline V gene encodes CDR1 LNHNV and CDR2 YYDKDF (reference sequence). The CDR3 is 17 residues long. V lost 0 bases to trimming and J lost 4 bases; unmatched junction nucleotides: 8. CDR3 loop: CATSRDNGAGGGETQYF. DNA of the CDR3: TGTGCCACCAGCAGAGATAATGGAGCGGGGGGGGGAGAGACCCAGTACTTC.

This clone appeared a single time. The chain carries TRBV30 and TRBJ2-7; weak D call: TRBD1 (5 bases). The CDR3 is 15 amino acids. V lost 2 bases and J lost 4, with 18 bases in between. Germline CDR1 reads GTSNPN; CDR2 reads SVGIG (reference sequence). The CDR3 region is CAWSIPQGRDYEQYF. The CDR3 region has the DNA TGTGCCTGGAGTATCCCGCAGGGCCGTGATTACGAGCAGTACTTC.

This chain uses TRBV5-1 with TRBJ1-6; 7 nucleotides agree with TRBD1. Germline V gives CDR1 SGHRS, CDR2 YFSETQ. V lost 4 bases to trimming and J lost 4 bases; unmatched junction nucleotides: 8. There are 16 residues in the CDR3. The CDR3 loop is CASSPRGTAYNSPLHF. The CDR3 DNA reads as TGCGCCAGCAGCCCAAGAGGGACAGCGTATAATTCACCCCTCCACTTT.

The V gene is TRBV2, the J gene TRBJ2-5, with 8 bases lining up with TRBD1. V shed 5 bases and J 5 bases; nucleotides not matched to a gene: 10. The CDR3 covers 15 residues. Germline V gives CDR1 SNHLY, CDR2 FYNNEI. CDR3 sequence reads: CASSYYTQGAETQYF. CDR3 coding DNA: TGTGCCAGCAGTTACTACACTCAGGGGGCTGAGACCCAGTACTTC. Together with reference TRBV2 and TRBJ2-5, the CDR3 gives the full variable domain: EPEVTQTPSHQVTQMGQEVILRCVPISNHLYFYWYRQILGQKVEFLVSFYNNEISEKSEIFDDQFSVERPDGSNFTLKIRSTKLEDSAMYFCASSYYTQGAETQYFGPGTRLLVL.

As DNA, the CDR3 is TGTGCCAGCAGCCGGACAGTGTACAATGAGCAGTTCTTC. As protein: CASSRTVYNEQFF. The chain couples TRBV9 to TRBJ2-1; a possible D gene is TRBD1 (6 bases). Germline V lookup: CDR1 SGDLS, CDR2 YYNGEE. Trimming removed 4 bases at V and 4 bases at J, with 9 bases between. This CDR3 is built from 13 residues.

The rearrangement links TRBV5-4 to TRBJ2-5; 12 nucleotides agree with TRBD2. Germline V gives CDR1 SGHNT, CDR2 YYREEE (reference sequence). This CDR3 comprises 14 residues. Losses at the gene ends were 4 bases for V and 7 bases for J; bases not matched to a gene: 5. The CDR3 DNA sequence: TGTGCCAGCAGCCTACTAGCGGGGGGCGGGACCCAGTACTTC. This gives the protein CASSLLAGGGTQYF. Full variable domain (remainder filled in from reference TRBV5-4 and TRBJ2-5): ETGVTQSPTHLIKTRGQQVTLRCSSQSGHNTVSWYQQALGQGPQFIFQYYREEENGRGNFPPRFSGLQFPNYSSELNVNALELDDSALYLCASSLLAGGGTQYFGPGTRLLVL.

The gene calls are TRBV7-9 and TRBJ1-5; no definite D call. The germline V gene encodes CDR1 SEHNR and CDR2 FQNEAQ (reference sequence). This CDR3 region has 17 residues. The V end was cut by 6 bases, the J end by 0 bases, with 18 bases between. The DNA of the CDR3 is TGTGCCAGCAGTCCTATCGGCAGGTCTGTTAGCAATCAGCCCCAGCATTTT. This translates into CASSPIGRSVSNQPQHF.

The V call is TRBV11-2, the J call TRBJ1-4; D may be TRBD1 (6 bases). The V gene lost 1 base and the J gene lost 7 bases, with 13 bases spanning the gap. The germline gives CDR1 SGHAT, CDR2 FQNNGV. CDR3 size: 15 residues. CDR3: CASSLGGQGREKLFF. The CDR3 DNA reads as TGTGCCAGCAGCTTAGGGGGGCAGGGACGTGAAAAACTGTTTTTT.

The rearrangement uses TRBV2 and TRBJ2-7; 8 nucleotides line up with TRBD1. Germline CDR1 is SNHLY and CDR2 is FYNNEI. The CDR3 has 13 amino acids. Trimming at V came to 10 bases and at J to 2 bases, leaving 7 bases not matched to a gene. The CDR3 reads CATRGQGTYEQYF. CDR3 sequence (DNA): TGTGCCACCAGGGGGCAGGGGACCTACGAGCAGTACTTC.

This sequence joins TRBV6-4 and TRBJ2-3; a weak D match, TRBD2 (6 bases). The CDR3 consists of 14 residues. V was shortened by 6 bases and J by 0 bases, with 10 bases between the two germline ends. The germline CDR1 and CDR2 sequences are MRHNA and SNTAGT. The CDR3 DNA reads TGTGCCAGCAGCCCGGGACTCAGCACAGATACGCAGTATTTT. Encoded protein: CASSPGLSTDTQYF.

The chain couples TRBV5-1 to TRBJ1-4, with 7 bases fitting TRBD1. This CDR3 is 15 amino acids long. V lost 3 bases and J lost 7; bases outside the gene matches: 9. In germline, CDR1 is SGHRS, CDR2 YFSETQ. The CDR3, as DNA: TGCGCCAGCAGCTCCGTGCGAGGGGGCCCTGAAAAACTGTTTTTT. Amino acid sequence: CASSSVRGGPEKLFF.

This clone was detected a few times. The rearrangement links TRBV5-4 to TRBJ2-5, with 9 positions matching TRBD1. The germline gives CDR1 SGHNT, CDR2 YYREEE (reference sequence). The CDR3 contains 18 residues. J gave up 5 bases and V 2 bases, and 16 bases lay outside the gene matches. The chain's CDR3 is CASSLPGQGKVGKETQYF. The CDR3 coding sequence is TGTGCCAGCAGCTTACCGGGACAGGGAAAGGTGGGAAAGGAGACCCAGTACTTC.

There are a few counts of this clone. The chain has TRBV9 and TRBJ1-6, with 7 bases identical to TRBD1. Germline loops: CDR1 SGDLS, CDR2 YYNGEE. Germline trimming cut 0 bases from V and 8 bases from J; bases unmatched to any gene: 8. CDR3 size: 16 residues. The CDR3 here is CASSVAGDRADSPLHF. The DNA of the CDR3 is TGTGCCAGCAGCGTAGCGGGCGACAGGGCGGATTCACCCCTCCACTTT.

This clone was observed a handful of times. The rearrangement links TRBV6-5 to TRBJ2-1, with D perhaps matching TRBD2 (5 bases). The CDR3 is 13 residues long. V lost 5 bases, J lost 7 bases, and 12 bases lay in between. Germline lookup yields CDR1 MNHEY and CDR2 SVGAGI. The CDR3 DNA reads TGTGCCAGCAGTGCAGCGGAGCGGAATGAGCAGTTCTTC. This codes for CASSAAERNEQFF.

V gene TRBV7-8 combines with J gene TRBJ1-1; possible D gene TRBD1, 5 bases. This CDR3 spans 18 amino acids. The germline V and J ends were trimmed by 6 bases and 2 bases, with 25 bases remaining between them. Germline V gene data show CDR1 as SGHVS and CDR2 as FQNEAQ. CDR3 in amino acids: CASRPKETALVGNTEAFF. The CDR3 DNA is TGTGCCAGCAGACCAAAAGAGACAGCCTTGGTGGGAAACACTGAAGCTTTCTTT. Full variable domain (remainder filled in from reference TRBV7-8 and TRBJ1-1): GAGVSQSPRYKVAKRGQDVALRCDPISGHVSLFWYQQALGQGPEFLTYFQNEAQLDKSGLPSDRFFAERPEGSVSTLKIQRTQQEDSAVYLCASRPKETALVGNTEAFFGQGTRLTVV.

On this clone: The junction differs from germline at one of its ends, possibly a read error. The rearrangement uses TRBV7-9 and TRBJ1-1; 9 nucleotides agree with TRBD1. Germline V gene sequence: CDR1 SEHNR, CDR2 FQNEAQ (reference sequence). The CDR3 is 15 residues long. In nucleotides, the CDR3 is TGTTCCAGCAGCTCAACAGGGGGCTTGAACACTGAAGCTTTCTTT. It is translated as CSSSSTGGLNTEAFF.